A single sample gave rise to the 32 T cell receptor beta chains below, sequenced in a study of blood T cell repertoires in COVID-19. Using immunoSEQ multiplex PCR, the repertoire was profiled, and TCRdb retains in-frame clones only, with some absent. Among about 400,000 clones listed, nearly 90% were seen once. The sequencing input was PBMCs or T cells enriched from blood (not recorded which). The receptors stem from a woman between 18 and 30 years old with acute COVID-19.

V usage is TRBV28 and J usage is TRBJ1-2, with 9 bases aligning to TRBD1. The J segment lost 4 bases and the V segment lost 6 bases, leaving 0 bases of the junction unmatched. Germline lookup yields CDR1 MDHEN and CDR2 SYDVKM. The CDR3 is 12 residues long. DNA for the CDR3: TGTGCCAGCAGGGACAGGGGCTATGGCTACACCTTC. This translates into CASRDRGYGYTF.

The chain has TRBV11-2 and TRBJ2-7; no reliable D call. The CDR3 has 15 residues. Looked up from germline, CDR1 is SGHAT and CDR2 is FQNNGV. The V end lost 3 bases, the J end lost 1 base, and 13 bases lay between the germline ends. CDR3 in amino acids: CASSFVDWSSYEQYF. Here the CDR3 DNA reads TGTGCCAGCAGCTTTGTCGACTGGAGTTCCTACGAGCAGTACTTC. The entire variable domain, with the rest obtained from reference TRBV11-2 and TRBJ2-7, is as follows: EAGVAQSPRYKIIEKRQSVAFWCNPISGHATLYWYQQILGQGPKLLIQFQNNGVVDDSQLPKDRFSAERLKGVDSTLKIQPAKLEDSAVYLCASSFVDWSSYEQYFGPGTRLTVT.

The chain combines TRBV3-1 (or the pseudogene TRBV3-2) with TRBJ2-7, with 8 positions matching TRBD1. Looked up from germline, CDR1 is LGHDT and CDR2 is YNNKEL (reference sequence). The CDR3 is 15 residues long. After removal of 1 base from V and 2 bases from J, the junction contained 4 bases not matched to a gene. This chain's CDR3 is CASSQGYRGTYEQYF. The DNA of the CDR3 is TGTGCCAGCAGCCAAGGTTACAGGGGGACCTACGAGCAGTACTTC.

The chain recombines TRBV6-5 with TRBJ1-3, with D possibly being TRBD1 (5 bases). In germline, CDR1 is MNHEY, CDR2 SVGAGI. Trimming removed 2 bases from V and 4 bases from J, with 9 bases in between. CDR3 length equals 14 residues. CDR3 coding DNA: TGTGCCAGCAGTTACAAGGGGCTGGGAAACACCATATATTTT. It is translated as CASSYKGLGNTIYF.

The V gene is TRBV6-5, the J gene TRBJ1-1, with 7 bases that match TRBD1. This CDR3 comprises 15 residues. V shed 5 bases, J shed 3 bases, and the junction held 9 bases outside the gene matches. Germline CDR1 is MNHEY and CDR2 is SVGAGI. CDR3 amino acids: CASSRHDRAHTEAFF. CDR3 DNA sequence: TGTGCCAGCAGTCGACATGACAGGGCACACACTGAAGCTTTCTTT.

CDR3 DNA: TGTGCCAGCAGCTTAATCACTTCCGCCTACGAGCAGTACTTC. The encoded protein is CASSLITSAYEQYF. The J gene is TRBJ2-7, the V gene TRBV7-2; D call uncertain. Trimming shortened V by 2 bases and J by 2 bases, and 10 bases separated the two germline ends. Germline values: CDR1 SGHTA, CDR2 FQGNSA. This CDR3 has 14 amino acids.

The V and J genes are TRBV19 and TRBJ2-7; D is perhaps TRBD2 (5 bases). In germline, CDR1 is LNHDA, CDR2 SQIVND (reference sequence). V gave up 5 bases and J gave up 2 bases, with 16 bases separating them. The CDR3 loop spans 15 amino acids. CDR3 sequence (DNA): TGTGCCAGTAGTGCCTCAGGAGCGGAGGCCTACGAGCAGTACTTC. Its protein is CASSASGAEAYEQYF. The full variable domain, rest sourced from reference TRBV19 and TRBJ2-7, is DGGITQSPKYLFRKEGQNVTLSCEQNLNHDAMYWYRQDPGQGLRLIYYSQIVNDFQKGDIAEGYSVSREKKESFPLTVTSAQKNPTAFYLCASSASGAEAYEQYFGPGTRLTVT.

The V gene is TRBV19, the J gene TRBJ1-2; unclear D gene. V dropped 5 bases and J dropped 5 bases, with 15 bases sitting between them. Germline loops: CDR1 LNHDA, CDR2 SQIVND (reference sequence). The CDR3 length is 14 residues. CDR3: CASSFAGQDYGYTF. The CDR3 DNA reads TGTGCCAGTAGTTTCGCGGGCCAAGATTATGGCTACACCTTC.

The V call is TRBV6-5, the J call TRBJ1-6; the D gene is possibly TRBD1 (5 bases). This CDR3 has 14 residues. V was cut by 8 bases and J by 8 bases, with 16 bases left in between. Germline CDR1 MNHEY, CDR2 SVGAGI. Here the CDR3 reads CASDPSGPHSPLHF. CDR3 nucleotides: TGTGCCAGCGACCCCTCAGGGCCTCATTCACCCCTCCACTTT.

The chain employs TRBV4-3 and TRBJ1-5; 9 bases map to TRBD1. CDR1 and CDR2 (germline): LGHNA, YSLEER. V was pared by 2 bases and J by 6 bases, with 2 bases of the junction left unmatched. There are 14 residues in the CDR3. The CDR3 region has the DNA TGCGCCAGCAGCCAAAGGACAGGGGTTCAGCCCCAGCATTTT. As protein: CASSQRTGVQPQHF.

J is TRBJ2-1 and V is TRBV7-8; 13 bases align to TRBD2. The CDR3 loop spans 14 amino acids. The junction had 4 bases not matched to a gene; V was cut back by 7 bases and J by 7 bases. CDR1 SGHVS and CDR2 FQNEAQ come from the germline V gene. CDR3 sequence reads: CASKALAGGNEQFF. CDR3 sequence (DNA): TGTGCCAGCAAGGCACTAGCGGGAGGGAATGAGCAGTTCTTC. The variable domain in full, with the rest retrieved from reference TRBV7-8 and TRBJ2-1, is GAGVSQSPRYKVAKRGQDVALRCDPISGHVSLFWYQQALGQGPEFLTYFQNEAQLDKSGLPSDRFFAERPEGSVSTLKIQRTQQEDSAVYLCASKALAGGNEQFFGPGTRLTVL.

This chain links TRBV19 with TRBJ1-4; TRBD1 might be the D (5 bases). Germline loops: CDR1 LNHDA, CDR2 SQIVND (reference sequence). There are 15 residues in the CDR3. Trimming cost V 5 bases and J 0 bases, with 10 bases left between them. The CDR3 spells CASSPQGTTNEKLFF. CDR3 in DNA: TGTGCCAGTAGTCCTCAGGGTACAACTAATGAAAAACTGTTTTTT.

In this sample, this clone turned up a few times. The V call is TRBV28, the J call TRBJ2-2; TRBD1 aligns across 9 bases. With V trimmed by 3 bases and J by 9 bases, 14 bases remained unmatched. The CDR3 has 17 amino acids. Germline V gene data show CDR1 as MDHEN and CDR2 as SYDVKM. CDR3 sequence (DNA): TGTGCCAGCAGTTTTACAGGGGGCGGGCGGGAGAGACGGGAGCTGTTTTTT. Its protein product is CASSFTGGGRERRELFF.

Points on this clone: In this CDR3 the conserved last residue, phenylalanine or tryptophan, is missing, so a read error is likely. It is unclear where the CDR3 begins or ends on the DNA, so no DNA is shown, and the CDR3 is as TCRdb lists it. The V call is TRBV5-5, the J call TRBJ1-2. CDR1 and CDR2 from the germline V gene are SGHKS and YYEKEE (reference sequence). Both ends counted, the CDR3 spans 11 residues. The CDR3 sequence: CASSLMLEKSL.

Only a few counts were recorded for this clone. The rearrangement joins TRBV28 to TRBJ2-7; the D gene is possibly TRBD2 (5 bases). The CDR3 is 14 amino acids. Germline-derived CDR1 and CDR2 are MDHEN and SYDVKM. With 3 bases removed from V and 0 bases from J, the gap between germline ends came to 9 bases. The CDR3 loop reads CASSFRGSSYEQYF. As DNA, the CDR3 is TGTGCCAGCAGTTTCCGGGGAAGCTCCTACGAGCAGTACTTC.

The CDR3: CASSLPRLPQHF. DNA for the CDR3: TGTGCCAGCAGTTTACCGCGTCTTCCCCAGCATTTT. The chain combines TRBV28 with TRBJ1-5; D is uncertain. The germline V gene has CDR1 MDHEN and CDR2 SYDVKM. Deletions cut 2 bases from V and 10 bases from J, with 9 bases between. The CDR3 is 12 amino acids. The variable domain in full, with the rest retrieved from reference TRBV28 and TRBJ1-5, is DVKVTQSSRYLVKRTGEKVFLECVQDMDHENMFWYRQDPGLGLRLIYFSYDVKMKEKGDIPEGYSVSREKKERFSLILESASTNQTSMYLCASSLPRLPQHFGDGTRLSIL.

V and J are TRBV7-8 and TRBJ2-5, with 13 bases that match TRBD2. CDR3 length: 16 residues. J was trimmed by 5 bases and V by 4 bases; bases with no gene match: 7. Germline loops: CDR1 SGHVS, CDR2 FQNEAQ. The CDR3 loop is CASSYAGLAGDETQYF. CDR3 bases: TGTGCCAGCAGCTACGCTGGACTAGCGGGGGACGAGACCCAGTACTTC.

This chain uses TRBV24-1 with TRBJ2-5; no reliable D call. Germline CDR1 is KGHDR and CDR2 is SFDVKD. V gave up 4 bases and J gave up 5 bases, with 7 bases separating them. The CDR3 totals 12 residues. CDR3 nucleotides: TGTGCCACCAGTGACCCCCATGAGACCCAGTACTTC. Translation gives CATSDPHETQYF.

The chain uses TRBV18 and TRBJ2-7; 12 nucleotides align to TRBD2. CDR1 and CDR2 (germline): KGHSH, LQKENI. This CDR3 is built from 14 residues. Trimming removed 6 bases from V and 4 bases from J; junction bases left unmatched: 4. The CDR3 DNA reads as TGTGCCAGCTCGAGGACTAGCGGGAAATACGAGCAGTACTTC. Translation gives CASSRTSGKYEQYF.

The chain employs TRBV5-4 and TRBJ2-1, with D perhaps matching TRBD2 (5 bases). Deletions cut 3 bases from V and 0 bases from J, with 13 bases between. The CDR3 consists of 16 residues. The germline V gene has CDR1 SGHNT and CDR2 YYREEE (reference sequence). The CDR3 reads CASSSLASSSYNEQFF. CDR3 nucleotides: TGTGCCAGCAGCTCGTTAGCGAGCAGCTCCTACAATGAGCAGTTCTTC.

A single count supports this clone. The gene calls are TRBV7-8 and TRBJ1-5; D is ambiguous. V lost 2 bases, J lost 4 bases, and 6 bases lay in between. This CDR3 has 13 amino acids. Germline V CDR1 and CDR2: SGHVS, FQNEAQ. The CDR3 DNA reads TGTGCCAGCAGCTTAACGGTAAATCAGCCCCAGCATTTT. This sequence encodes CASSLTVNQPQHF.

This rearrangement joins TRBV29-1 to TRBJ1-6; D unresolved. Looked up from germline, CDR1 is SQVTM and CDR2 is ANQGSEA. The V end lost 7 bases, the J end lost 10 bases, and 14 bases lay between the germline ends. This CDR3 region has 12 residues. The CDR3 DNA sequence: TGCAGCGCTGCCCCCAGGCGATCACCCCTCCACTTT. It encodes CSAAPRRSPLHF.

This rearrangement joins TRBV4-3 to TRBJ2-7; 9 positions agree with TRBD1. Germline V gene lookup returns CDR1 LGHNA and CDR2 YSLEER. The ends lost 3 bases at V and 3 bases at J; junction bases unmatched: 12. The CDR3 is made up of 17 amino acids. CDR3 coding DNA: TGCGCCAGCAGCCACAAACTCCCGGGACAGGGAGACTACGAGCAGTACTTC. It specifies CASSHKLPGQGDYEQYF.

The chain joins TRBV9 to TRBJ1-2, with TRBD1 matching 11 bases. V lost 0 bases to trimming and J lost 3 bases; unmatched junction nucleotides: 1. The germline V gene has CDR1 SGDLS and CDR2 YYNGEE. This CDR3 is 15 amino acids long. The CDR3 reads CASSVADRGHYGYTF. The CDR3 bases are TGTGCCAGCAGCGTAGCGGACAGGGGGCACTATGGCTACACCTTC. Full variable domain (rest looked up from reference TRBV9 and TRBJ1-2): DSGVTQTPKHLITATGQRVTLRCSPRSGDLSVYWYQQSLDQGLQFLIQYYNGEERAKGNILERFSAQQFPDLHSELNLSSLELGDSALYFCASSVADRGHYGYTFGSGTRLTVV.

This clone was seen a handful of times. The chain employs TRBV12-3 or TRBV12-4 and TRBJ2-5, with D perhaps TRBD2 (5 bases). The CDR3 is made up of 13 amino acids. The V and J ends lost 3 bases and 0 bases respectively, with 5 bases between them. CDR3 DNA sequence: TGTGCCAGCAGTTTCGGGAACCAAGAGACCCAGTACTTC. Amino acids: CASSFGNQETQYF.

This chain joins TRBV18 and TRBJ2-1; the match to TRBD1 covers 7 bases. This CDR3 is built from 19 residues. The J segment lost 6 bases and the V segment lost 6 bases, leaving 23 bases of the junction unmatched. The germline V gene encodes CDR1 KGHSH and CDR2 LQKENI. The chain's CDR3 is CASSYRTGTVLLRINEQFF. For the CDR3, the DNA is TGTGCCAGCTCCTACAGGACAGGAACGGTTCTCCTACGAATCAATGAGCAGTTCTTC.

The V call is TRBV4-1, the J call TRBJ1-2; TRBD1 might be the D (6 bases). This CDR3 comprises 15 residues. Trimming removed 1 base from V and 5 bases from J, with 14 bases in between. The germline gives CDR1 MGHRA, CDR2 YSYEKL. CDR3 amino acids: CASSQAGASGYGYTF. DNA for the CDR3: TGCGCCAGCAGCCAAGCAGGGGCATCGGGGTATGGCTACACCTTC.

This clone appeared once. This rearrangement joins TRBV28 to TRBJ1-4; 9 bases are shared with TRBD1. Trimming at V came to 6 bases and at J to 8 bases, leaving 10 bases not matched to a gene. This CDR3 has 15 residues. The germline V gene has CDR1 MDHEN and CDR2 SYDVKM. As DNA, the CDR3 is TGTGCCAGCAGCTCCCCGGGACAGGGAGGAGAAAAACTGTTTTTT. It translates to CASSSPGQGGEKLFF.

This chain uses TRBV18 with TRBJ2-5, with TRBD2 matching over 12 bases. The V gene end was trimmed by 6 bases and the J gene end by 2 bases; junction bases not matched to a gene: 13. CDR1 and CDR2 (germline): KGHSH, LQKENI. The CDR3 contains 18 residues. The CDR3 bases are TGTGCCAGCTCTCTAACCCTCGACCTAGCGGGGGGGCAAGAGACCCAGTACTTC. Encoded protein: CASSLTLDLAGGQETQYF.

The rearrangement joins TRBV20-1 to TRBJ1-2; D possibly corresponds to TRBD1 (5 bases). The V gene's germline CDR1 is DFQATT and CDR2 SNEGSKA (reference sequence). The CDR3 loop spans 11 amino acids. Trimming removed 8 bases from V and 5 bases from J, with 12 bases in between. This CDR3 is CSTNQGYGYTF. The CDR3 coding sequence is TGCAGTACAAATCAGGGATATGGCTACACCTTC.

J is TRBJ1-5 and V is TRBV18; 9 bases match TRBD1. The ends lost 3 bases at V and 1 base at J; junction bases unmatched: 4. The germline V gene has CDR1 KGHSH and CDR2 LQKENI. The length of the CDR3 is 16 residues. The CDR3 DNA is TGTGCCAGCTCACCCGAACAGGGGGCGAGCAATCAGCCCCAGCATTTT. Amino acid sequence: CASSPEQGASNQPQHF.

This clone was counted a few times. V usage is TRBV6-5 and J usage is TRBJ1-1, with 9 bases lining up with TRBD1. The CDR3 covers 15 residues. V was pared by 2 bases and J by 5 bases, with 6 bases of the junction left unmatched. CDR1 MNHEY and CDR2 SVGAGI come from the germline V gene. The CDR3 loop reads CASSYGGTGRTEAFF. The CDR3 nucleotides read TGTGCCAGCAGTTACGGAGGGACAGGGCGAACTGAAGCTTTCTTT.